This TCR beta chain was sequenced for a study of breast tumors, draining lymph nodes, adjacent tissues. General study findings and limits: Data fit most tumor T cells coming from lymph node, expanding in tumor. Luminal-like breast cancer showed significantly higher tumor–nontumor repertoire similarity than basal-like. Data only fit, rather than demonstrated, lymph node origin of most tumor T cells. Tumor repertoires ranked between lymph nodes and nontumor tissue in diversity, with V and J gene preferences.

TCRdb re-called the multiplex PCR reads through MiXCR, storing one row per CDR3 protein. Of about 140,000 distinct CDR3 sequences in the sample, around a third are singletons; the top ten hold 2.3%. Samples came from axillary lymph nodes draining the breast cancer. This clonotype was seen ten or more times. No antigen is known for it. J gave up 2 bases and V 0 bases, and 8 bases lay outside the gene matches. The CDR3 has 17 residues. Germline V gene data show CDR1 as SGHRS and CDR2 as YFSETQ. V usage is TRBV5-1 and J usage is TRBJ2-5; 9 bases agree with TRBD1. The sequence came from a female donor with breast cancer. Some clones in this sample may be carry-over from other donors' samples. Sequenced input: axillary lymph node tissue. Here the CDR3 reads CASSLAGTGTGQETQYF. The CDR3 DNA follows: TGCGCCAGCAGCTTGGCCGGGACAGGGACCGGGCAAGAGACCCAGTACTTC.